These 17 T cell receptor beta chains came from one sample sequenced in a study of T cells expressing NK-cell markers. After re-calling the 5' RACE reads, TCRdb lists one entry per CDR3 protein, DNA absent. The sample data list roughly 380,000 distinct CDR3 sequences. Sequencing input: blood T cells: a sorted CD56 or NKG2C T cell subset, CD4+ or CD8+ T cells, or bulk PBMC T cells (not recorded which). The receptor set was obtained from a man aged 18-75 years in good health.

The V gene is TRBV28, the J gene TRBJ1-1; with no DNA, the TCRdb D assignment of TRBD1 cannot be verified. This CDR3 spans 14 amino acids. Germline V gives CDR1 MDHEN, CDR2 SYDVKM. CDR3 amino acids: CASSQGPGGTEAFF.

The chain recombines TRBV28 with TRBJ2-2; TCRdb outputs TRBD1, but without DNA this stays unchecked. Germline V gene lookup returns CDR1 MDHEN and CDR2 SYDVKM. This CDR3 contains 13 residues. The CDR3 is CASNGDGTGELFF.

The chain employs TRBV15 and TRBJ1-4; checking the TCRdb D call of TRBD1 is not possible without DNA. The germline V gene has CDR1 LNHNV and CDR2 YYDKDF (reference sequence). The CDR3 has 13 residues. CDR3 loop: CATRGGSNEKLFF.

The genes are TRBV5-1 and TRBJ1-2; checking the TCRdb D call of TRBD1 is not possible without DNA. Germline-derived CDR1 and CDR2 are SGHRS and YFSETQ. The CDR3 has 14 amino acids. CDR3 sequence: CASSPGTGNYGYTF.

The CDR3 here is CASSLRLAGGLSTDTQYF. The rearrangement joins TRBV5-1 to TRBJ2-3; TCRdb selects TRBD2, and the lack of DNA leaves this call unchecked. Germline V gene data show CDR1 as SGHRS and CDR2 as YFSETQ. The CDR3 loop spans 18 amino acids.

The chain links TRBV6-1 to TRBJ1-2; TCRdb proposes TRBD1, but this gene call is untestable without DNA. The CDR3 contains 14 residues. Per the germline V gene, CDR1 is MNHNS and CDR2 is SASEGT. The CDR3 here is CASRMTANIYGYTF.

The chain recombines TRBV7-2 with TRBJ1-4. CDR3 length equals 16 residues. Germline V lookup: CDR1 SGHTA, CDR2 FQGNSA. The CDR3 loop reads CASSKGLTTFDEKLFF.

J is TRBJ1-5 and V is TRBV6-1; lacking DNA, the TRBD1 call made by TCRdb goes unchecked. The V gene's germline CDR1 is MNHNS and CDR2 SASEGT. The CDR3 covers 15 residues. CDR3 sequence: CASSLTGGWNQPQHF.

The chain couples TRBV20-1 to TRBJ2-3; TCRdb reports TRBD2, a call that lacks DNA to check it against. This CDR3 is 15 amino acids long. Germline CDR1 and CDR2: DFQATT and SNEGSKA (reference sequence). CDR3 sequence reads: CSASTGLAGTDTQYF.

The CDR3 region is CASSKRQGAVGELFF. This sequence joins TRBV11-1 and TRBJ2-2; TCRdb reports TRBD1, a call that lacks DNA to check it against. Per the germline V gene, CDR1 is SGHAT and CDR2 is FQDESV (reference sequence). The CDR3 consists of 15 residues.

The CDR3 loop reads CASSESPRGSGANVLTF. V and J are TRBV2 and TRBJ2-6. This CDR3 is 17 amino acids long. Germline values: CDR1 SNHLY, CDR2 FYNNEI.

J is TRBJ1-3 and V is TRBV20-1; TCRdb's assignment of TRBD1 cannot be checked, as there is no DNA. The germline CDR1 and CDR2 sequences are DFQATT and SNEGSKA (reference sequence). CDR3 size: 14 residues. The CDR3 sequence: CSVRGASKLNTIYF.

The chain has TRBV7-8 and TRBJ2-5; without DNA, the TCRdb call of TRBD2 cannot be checked. The CDR3 consists of 16 residues. Germline assignment: CDR1 SGHVS and CDR2 FQNEAQ. CDR3 sequence reads: CASSALRVGYQETQYF.

V is TRBV2 and J is TRBJ2-1. The CDR3 has 14 amino acids. Germline-derived CDR1 and CDR2 are SNHLY and FYNNEI. The CDR3 region is CASSTLTMYNEQFF.

The rearrangement links TRBV4-1 to TRBJ2-1. This CDR3 is built from 17 residues. Germline-derived CDR1 and CDR2 are MGHRA and YSYEKL. This chain's CDR3 is CASSQEQFQLGGNEQFF.

The chain uses TRBV6-5 and TRBJ1-3; TCRdb names TRBD1, which stays unverified in the absence of DNA. This CDR3 region has 18 residues. Per germline, CDR1 MNHEY and CDR2 SVGAGI. CDR3 in amino acids: CASSYSLGTGVSGNTIYF.

The rearrangement joins TRBV7-6 to TRBJ2-1; TCRdb's D gene call, TRBD1, goes unchecked for lack of DNA. The CDR3 is made up of 16 amino acids. Germline CDR1 is SGHVS and CDR2 is FNYEAQ. The CDR3 sequence is CASSPRAGEAYNEQFF.